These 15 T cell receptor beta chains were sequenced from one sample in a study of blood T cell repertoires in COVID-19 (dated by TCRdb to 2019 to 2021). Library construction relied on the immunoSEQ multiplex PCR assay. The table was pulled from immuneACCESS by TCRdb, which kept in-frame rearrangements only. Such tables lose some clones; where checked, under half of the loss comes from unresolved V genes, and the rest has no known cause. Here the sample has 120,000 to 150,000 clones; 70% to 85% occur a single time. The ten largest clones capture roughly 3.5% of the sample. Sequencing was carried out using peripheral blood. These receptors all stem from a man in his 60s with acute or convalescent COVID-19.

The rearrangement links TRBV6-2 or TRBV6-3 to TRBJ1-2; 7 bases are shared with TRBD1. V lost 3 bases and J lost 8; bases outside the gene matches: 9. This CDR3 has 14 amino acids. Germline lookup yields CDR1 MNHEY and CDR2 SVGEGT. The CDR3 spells CASSYRTGFEGYTF. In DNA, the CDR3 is TGTGCCAGCAGTTATCGGACAGGATTCGAGGGCTACACCTTC.

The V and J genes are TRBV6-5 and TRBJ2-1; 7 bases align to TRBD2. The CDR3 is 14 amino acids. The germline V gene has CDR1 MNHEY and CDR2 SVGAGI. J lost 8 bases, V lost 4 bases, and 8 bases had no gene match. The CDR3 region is CASSLLRGVDEQFF. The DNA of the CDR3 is TGTGCCAGCAGTTTACTTCGGGGGGTCGATGAGCAGTTCTTC.

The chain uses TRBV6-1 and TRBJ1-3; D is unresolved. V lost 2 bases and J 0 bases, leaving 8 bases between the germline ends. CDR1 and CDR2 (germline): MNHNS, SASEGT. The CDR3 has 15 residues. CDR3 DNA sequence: TGTGCCAGCAGTGAAAGCCGGAGCTCTGGAAACACCATATATTTT. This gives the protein CASSESRSSGNTIYF.

CDR3 amino acids: CASSLANAGLEQYF. DNA of the CDR3: TGTGCCAGCAGCTTAGCGAACGCAGGGCTCGAGCAGTACTTC. The chain is built from TRBV7-2 and TRBJ2-7; D perhaps matches TRBD1 (5 bases). Trimming cost V 0 bases and J 6 bases, with 12 bases left between them. The CDR3 loop spans 14 amino acids. Germline CDR1 and CDR2: SGHTA and FQGNSA.

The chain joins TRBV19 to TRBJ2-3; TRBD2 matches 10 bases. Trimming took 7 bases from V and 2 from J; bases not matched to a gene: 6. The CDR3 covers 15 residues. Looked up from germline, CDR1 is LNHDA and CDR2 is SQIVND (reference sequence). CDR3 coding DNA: TGTGCCAGTACCCCCACTAGCGGGACCACAGATACGCAGTATTTT. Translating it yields CASTPTSGTTDTQYF. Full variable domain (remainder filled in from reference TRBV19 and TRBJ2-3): DGGITQSPKYLFRKEGQNVTLSCEQNLNHDAMYWYRQDPGQGLRLIYYSQIVNDFQKGDIAEGYSVSREKKESFPLTVTSAQKNPTAFYLCASTPTSGTTDTQYFGPGTRLTVL.

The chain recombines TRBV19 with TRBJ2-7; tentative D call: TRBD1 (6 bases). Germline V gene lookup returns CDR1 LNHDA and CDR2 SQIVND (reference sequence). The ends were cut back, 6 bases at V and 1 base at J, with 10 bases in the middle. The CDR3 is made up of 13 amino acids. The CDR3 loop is CASRAGESYEQYF. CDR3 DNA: TGTGCCAGTAGGGCAGGGGAGTCCTACGAGCAGTACTTC.

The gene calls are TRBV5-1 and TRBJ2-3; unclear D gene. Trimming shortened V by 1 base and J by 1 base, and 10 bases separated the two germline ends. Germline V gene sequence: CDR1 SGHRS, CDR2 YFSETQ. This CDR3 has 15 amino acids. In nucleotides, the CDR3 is TGCGCCAGCAGCTTGTTGGGCACAGGCACAGATACGCAGTATTTT. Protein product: CASSLLGTGTDTQYF.

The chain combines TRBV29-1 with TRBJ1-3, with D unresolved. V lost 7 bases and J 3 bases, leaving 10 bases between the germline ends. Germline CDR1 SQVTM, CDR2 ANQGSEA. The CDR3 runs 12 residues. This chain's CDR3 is CSGLLGGNTIYF. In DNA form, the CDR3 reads TGCAGCGGCCTCCTCGGTGGAAACACCATATATTTT. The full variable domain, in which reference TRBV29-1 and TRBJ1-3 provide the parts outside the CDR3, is SAVISQKPSRDICQRGTSLTIQCQVDSQVTMMFWYRQQPGQSLTLIATANQGSEATYESGFVIDKFPISRPNLTFSTLTVSNMSPEDSSIYLCSGLLGGNTIYFGEGSWLTVV.

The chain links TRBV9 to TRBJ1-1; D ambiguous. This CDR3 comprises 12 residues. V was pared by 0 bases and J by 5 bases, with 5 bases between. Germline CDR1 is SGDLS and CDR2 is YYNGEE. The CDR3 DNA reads TGTGCCAGCAGCGTAGATGAGACTGAAGCTTTCTTT. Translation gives CASSVDETEAFF.

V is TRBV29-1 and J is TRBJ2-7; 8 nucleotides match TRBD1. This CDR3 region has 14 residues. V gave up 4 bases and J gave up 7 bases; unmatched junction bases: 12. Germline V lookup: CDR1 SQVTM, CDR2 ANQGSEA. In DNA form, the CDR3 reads TGCAGCGTTGGAACCGGGACAGGATCAATTGAGCAGTACTTC. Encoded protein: CSVGTGTGSIEQYF.

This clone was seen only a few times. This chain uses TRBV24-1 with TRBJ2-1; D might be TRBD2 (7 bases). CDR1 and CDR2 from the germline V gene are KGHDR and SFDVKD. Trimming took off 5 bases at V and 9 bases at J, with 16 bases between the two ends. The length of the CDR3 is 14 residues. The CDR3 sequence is CATSAPTGGSEQFF. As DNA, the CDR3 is TGTGCCACCAGTGCCCCGACAGGCGGGAGTGAGCAGTTCTTC.

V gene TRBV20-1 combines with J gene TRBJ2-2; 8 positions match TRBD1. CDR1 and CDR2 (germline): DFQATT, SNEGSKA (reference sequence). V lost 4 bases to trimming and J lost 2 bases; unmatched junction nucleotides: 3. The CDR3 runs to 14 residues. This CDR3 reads CSATDRGNTGELFF. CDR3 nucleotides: TGCAGTGCTACTGACAGGGGAAACACCGGGGAGCTGTTTTTT.

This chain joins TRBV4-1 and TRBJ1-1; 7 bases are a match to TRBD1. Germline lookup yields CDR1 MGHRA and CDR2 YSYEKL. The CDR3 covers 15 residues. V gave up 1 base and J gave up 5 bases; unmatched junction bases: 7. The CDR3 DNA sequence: TGCGCCAGCAGCCAAGGACAGGGCTGGCGAACTGAAGCTTTCTTT. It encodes CASSQGQGWRTEAFF.

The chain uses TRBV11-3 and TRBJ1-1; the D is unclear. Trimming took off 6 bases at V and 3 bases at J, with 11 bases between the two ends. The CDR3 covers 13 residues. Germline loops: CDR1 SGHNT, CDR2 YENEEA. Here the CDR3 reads CASSPGSHTEAFF. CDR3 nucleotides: TGTGCCAGCAGTCCCGGGTCCCACACTGAAGCTTTCTTT.

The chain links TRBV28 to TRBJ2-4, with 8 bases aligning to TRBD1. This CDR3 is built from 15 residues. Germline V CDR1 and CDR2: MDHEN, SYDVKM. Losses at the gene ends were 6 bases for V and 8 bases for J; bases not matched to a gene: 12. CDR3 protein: CASSLLPGGSDIQYF. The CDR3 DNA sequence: TGTGCCAGCAGCCTACTTCCAGGGGGCTCCGACATTCAGTACTTC.